The entry below gives a single T cell receptor beta chain sequence along with its context. This clone showed up just once. Its antigen has not been determined. Base qualities are not recorded, but no much larger clone differs from it by a single base. TCRbeta CDR3 regions were amplified from genomic DNA by means of the immunoSEQ Assay, a bias-controlled multiplex PCR. The authors processed their data as follows. Nucleated cell counts per sample were estimated from amplification of reference gene primers within the assay. To quantify the absolute abundance of each unique TCRbeta CDR3 rearrangement, sequence reads were collapsed and filtered. For each sample, productive Simpson clonality was calculated as the square root of Simpson's diversity index across productive rearrangements. TCRdb took this table from immuneACCESS and kept in-frame rearrangements with V and J called. Such tables lack part of the clones; where checked against another copy, unresolved V genes explain under half of the gap, and the rest is unexplained. The V and J calls and clone size were taken over from that table, and D and trimming were inferred from the DNA. The sample has fewer than 300,000 clones on record, around four fifths of them singletons. The ten largest clones represent just over 2.5% of the sample.

Each collaborating institution followed its own protocols to collect whole blood in K2EDTA tubes. For TCRbeta analysis, collaborators shipped samples as frozen whole blood, isolated PBMCs, or DNA extracted from either of those sample types. This specimen comes from a study of blood T cell repertoires in COVID-19 (TCRdb year 2020). Turning to the overall study: The collaborator samples originated in the United States, Italy and Spain and spanned the acute and convalescent phases of COVID-19. Sample metadata almost always included a de-identified subject ID, COVID-19 status, age in years and sex. Where HLA class I and class II types were available, the types were taken from metadata supplied by the sample provider, not from assay-based typing. Deeply sampled blood TCRbeta repertoires from subjects exposed to, actively infected with, or recovered from COVID-19 were included in the dataset. Samples were obtained from the ongoing ImmuneRACE study (first 160 participants) and from about 1,300 subjects provided by 6 global collaborators. The repertoires were made available in a free public database intended to serve as a resource for research on the immune response to SARS-CoV-2. The prospective study material was composed of cDNA or gDNA derived from T cells, B-cell-depleted T cells, or PBMCs.

The study at large found these results: How much clinical and demographic metadata was included differed by source and by participant, and the metadata was provided uncurated.

Sequencing used peripheral blood. This TCR came from a woman in her seventies with active or convalescent COVID-19.

The CDR3 region has the sequence CASSWETAGLSRGTQYF. The sequence in DNA is TGCGCCAGCAGCTGGGAAACAGCGGGGCTATCACGGGGTACGCAGTATTTT. The rearranged chain carries TRBV5-1 and TRBJ2-3; 7 middle bases align to TRBD2. Trimming leaves V shorter by 3 bases and J shorter by 8 bases, with the junction holding 18 bases beyond the gene matches. The CDR3 covers 17 residues, taking in both the cysteine and the phenylalanine. Only the CDR3 DNA is retained, 51 bases long and in frame from the first base. Taken from the germline V gene, the CDR1 and CDR2 loops are SGHRS and YFSETQ. This CDR3, with the reference TRBV5-1 and TRBJ2-3 proteins standing in past its ends, gives the full variable domain KAGVTQTPRYLIKTRGQQVTLSCSPISGHRSVSWYQQTPGQGLQFLFEYFSETQRNKGNFPGRFSGRQFSNSRSEMNVSTLELGDSALYLCASSWETAGLSRGTQYFGPGTRLTVL.